Given below is one T cell receptor (beta chain) in context. The V and J ends lost 3 bases and 12 bases, in that order; junction bases with no gene match: 11. Germline V gene sequence: CDR1 LNHDA, CDR2 SQIVND (reference sequence). The CDR3 sequence is 15 residues long. The sample originates from a study of blood T cell repertoires in COVID-19. Produced via immunoSEQ multiplex PCR; TCRdb's table is partial and in-frame only. Of roughly 200,000 clones listed, around 79% were seen once; the top ten hold around 5.9%. The TCR was taken from a woman in her forties with COVID-19, enrolled during active disease. V usage is TRBV19 and J usage is TRBJ2-1, with 10 bases fitting TRBD1. Sequencing used peripheral blood. The CDR3 loop is CASSMPGQGLRGQFF. For the CDR3, the DNA is TGTGCCAGTAGTATGCCGGGACAGGGGCTTCGGGGGCAGTTCTTC. Variable domain in full (rest from reference TRBV19 and TRBJ2-1): DGGITQSPKYLFRKEGQNVTLSCEQNLNHDAMYWYRQDPGQGLRLIYYSQIVNDFQKGDIAEGYSVSREKKESFPLTVTSAQKNPTAFYLCASSMPGQGLRGQFFGPGTRLTVL.